This entry lists 5 T cell receptor beta chains sequenced from one sample in a study of post-analysis software for immune sequencing data. Each TCR beta cDNA library carried unique molecular identifiers. Each CDR3 protein is one row after TCRdb ran MiXCR on the PCR reads. This sample has approximately 400,000 distinct CDR3 sequences, with 30% to 45% found just once. Their antigens are not known. Study findings and constraints: When patients were compared with controls, 4 or 5 TRBV segments were more frequent, TRBV5-6, TRBV5-1 and TRBV20-1 among them.

Sequenced sample: blood. Every receptor here comes from a girl aged 10 to 17 with multiple sclerosis.

This clonotype was seen many times. The V and J genes are TRBV29-1 and TRBJ2-7; D remains ambiguous. V was cut by 6 bases and J by 0 bases, with 12 bases left in between. Germline V gene data show CDR1 as SQVTM and CDR2 as ANQGSEA. This CDR3 has 13 amino acids. The DNA for the CDR3 is TGCAGCGTGAACGACCCGCACTCCTACGAGCAGTACTTC. Amino acid sequence: CSVNDPHSYEQYF.

In its sample, this clonotype was seen a few times. The J gene is TRBJ1-1, the V gene TRBV7-9; D possibly corresponds to TRBD1 (5 bases). In germline, CDR1 is SEHNR, CDR2 FQNEAQ (reference sequence). Trimming cost V 4 bases and J 1 base, with 10 bases left between them. The CDR3 totals 14 residues. The CDR3 DNA sequence: TGTGCCAGCAGCTCCCATGACAGGAACACTGAAGCTTTCTTT. Its translation: CASSSHDRNTEAFF.

The chain couples TRBV4-3 to TRBJ2-1; TRBD2 is a possible D gene (6 bases). This CDR3 is 15 amino acids long. Deletions cut 1 base from V and 6 bases from J, with 13 bases between. Per the germline V gene, CDR1 is LGHNA and CDR2 is YSLEER. CDR3 loop: CASSQGPVGGNEQFF. DNA for the CDR3: TGCGCCAGCAGCCAAGGGCCAGTGGGGGGCAATGAGCAGTTCTTC.

V gene TRBV10-3 combines with J gene TRBJ1-1; D may be TRBD1 (5 bases). The germline V and J ends were trimmed by 2 bases and 8 bases, with 15 bases remaining between them. Looked up from germline, CDR1 is ENHRY and CDR2 is SYGVKD. The CDR3 totals 14 residues. The CDR3 loop reads CAISEAGLGLEAFF. DNA for the CDR3: TGTGCCATCAGTGAGGCGGGGCTAGGGCTGGAAGCTTTCTTT.

V is TRBV29-1 and J is TRBJ2-5; D perhaps matches TRBD2 (7 bases). Trimming removed 0 bases from V and 5 bases from J, with 22 bases in between. Germline V gene data show CDR1 as SQVTM and CDR2 as ANQGSEA. This CDR3 contains 17 residues. CDR3 in DNA: TGCAGCGTTGAAGATCCGGTGGGCGGGGGCTGGGGGGAGACCCAGTACTTC. Translated, it gives CSVEDPVGGGWGETQYF.